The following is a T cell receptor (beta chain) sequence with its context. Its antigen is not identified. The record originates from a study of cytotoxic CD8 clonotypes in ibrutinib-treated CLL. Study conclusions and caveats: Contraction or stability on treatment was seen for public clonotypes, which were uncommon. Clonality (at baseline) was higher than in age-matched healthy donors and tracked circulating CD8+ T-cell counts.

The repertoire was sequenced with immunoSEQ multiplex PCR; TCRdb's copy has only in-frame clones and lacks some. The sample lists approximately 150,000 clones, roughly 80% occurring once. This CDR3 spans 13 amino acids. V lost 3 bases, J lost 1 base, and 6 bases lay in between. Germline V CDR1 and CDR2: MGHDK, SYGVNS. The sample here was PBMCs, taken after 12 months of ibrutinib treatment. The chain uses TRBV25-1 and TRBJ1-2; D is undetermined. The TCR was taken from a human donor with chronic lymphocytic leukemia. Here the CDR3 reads CASSDHFNYGYTF. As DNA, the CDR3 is TGTGCCAGCAGTGATCATTTTAACTATGGCTACACCTTC.